The 14 T cell receptor beta chains below were found in one sample sequenced in a study of graft-versus-host responses after intestinal transplantation. Data came from immunoSEQ multiplex PCR; TCRdb stores just in-frame clones and leaves some out. The repertoire consists of 8,800 or so clones, with about 78% occurring once and the leading ten covering around 22%. Graft tissue processing released intraepithelial and lamina propria lymphocytes. The sample in question was ileum tissue, obtained approximately 530 days after intestinal transplant. The receptors shown here come from a human patient who received an intestinal transplant, so some T cells may come from the graft donor.

The chain joins TRBV7-2 to TRBJ2-1; D ambiguous. In germline, CDR1 is SGHTA, CDR2 FQGNSA. V was trimmed by 0 bases and J by 5 bases, leaving 5 bases between them. The CDR3 has 13 amino acids. The CDR3 DNA is TGTGCCAGCAGCTTAGCTAGAAACAATGAGCAGTTCTTC. Amino acids: CASSLARNNEQFF.

The rearrangement links TRBV28 to TRBJ2-2, with 11 bases matching TRBD1. Trimming at V came to 3 bases and at J to 6 bases, leaving 6 bases not matched to a gene. The V gene's germline CDR1 is MDHEN and CDR2 SYDVKM. CDR3 length: 16 residues. In nucleotides, the CDR3 is TGTGCCAGCAGTTTCCCACCGGGACAGGGGGCCGGGGAGCTGTTTTTT. This codes for CASSFPPGQGAGELFF.

This sequence joins TRBV9 and TRBJ2-2; TRBD2 matches at 11 bases. The CDR3 is 17 residues long. With V trimmed by 3 bases and J by 5 bases, 9 bases remained unmatched. CDR1 SGDLS and CDR2 YYNGEE come from the germline V gene. The CDR3 loop is CASSASLLAGVTGELFF. In DNA, the CDR3 is TGTGCCAGCAGCGCCTCACTACTAGCGGGAGTGACCGGGGAGCTGTTTTTT.

The chain links TRBV27 to TRBJ2-7; 9 positions agree with TRBD1. The length of the CDR3 is 15 residues. Trimming at V came to 2 bases and at J to 4 bases, leaving 6 bases not matched to a gene. CDR1 is MNHEY and CDR2 is SMNVEV in the germline V gene (reference sequence). The CDR3 nucleotides read TGTGCCAGCAGTTTAAGAGGGGACAGGGCGTACGAGCAGTACTTC. The encoded protein is CASSLRGDRAYEQYF.

This clone was seen more than once but under ten times. The chain combines TRBV6-5 with TRBJ1-2; 10 bases agree with TRBD1. CDR3 length equals 15 residues. CDR1 MNHEY and CDR2 SVGAGI come from the germline V gene. J was trimmed by 4 bases and V by 2 bases; bases with no gene match: 4. CDR3 loop: CASSYDRGRSYGYTF. Written as DNA, the CDR3 is TGTGCCAGCAGTTACGACAGGGGGCGAAGCTATGGCTACACCTTC.

The chain employs TRBV15 and TRBJ2-4; D might be TRBD1 (7 bases). The CDR3 spans 19 residues. Trimming left V 0 bases short and J 1 base short, with 19 bases between. Germline CDR1 and CDR2: LNHNV and YYDKDF (reference sequence). CDR3 amino acids: CATSREFGGQEGAKNIQYF. The CDR3 bases are TGTGCCACCAGCAGAGAATTTGGAGGACAGGAGGGGGCCAAAAACATTCAGTACTTC.

The chain links TRBV5-1 to TRBJ1-1, with TRBD1 as a possible D gene (6 bases). Trimming pared 8 bases from V and 2 bases from J, leaving 16 bases between. The length of the CDR3 is 14 residues. Per the germline V gene, CDR1 is SGHRS and CDR2 is YFSETQ. CDR3 nucleotides: TGCGCCAGTACAGGGTGGGGGTCAAACACTGAAGCTTTCTTT. It specifies CASTGWGSNTEAFF.

Comments on this clone: Different DNA sequences within this sample yield the same CDR3. The chain carries TRBV28 and TRBJ2-6, with TRBD1 identical over 9 bases. Unmatched junction bases numbered 6, after V lost 6 bases and J lost 3 bases. Germline V CDR1 and CDR2: MDHEN, SYDVKM. The CDR3 is made up of 16 amino acids. CDR3 nucleotide sequence: TGTGCCAGCAGACTACAGGGGGCGCTTGGGGCCAACGTCCTGACTTTC. This codes for CASRLQGALGANVLTF.

The table lists this clone with a count of one. The J gene is TRBJ1-2, the V gene TRBV5-1, with D perhaps TRBD1 (5 bases). Looked up from germline, CDR1 is SGHRS and CDR2 is YFSETQ. The CDR3 is 13 amino acids. Between the trimmed V and J ends, which lost 4 bases and 3 bases, there was a span of 10 bases. The CDR3 sequence is CASSIREDYGYTF. The CDR3 DNA reads TGCGCCAGCAGCATCAGGGAAGACTATGGCTACACCTTC.

V is TRBV9 and J is TRBJ2-3; the D is unclear. Germline V gene lookup returns CDR1 SGDLS and CDR2 YYNGEE. The germline V and J ends were trimmed by 1 base and 4 bases, with 4 bases remaining between them. The CDR3 loop spans 12 amino acids. The CDR3 is CASSVSPDTQYF. The DNA of the CDR3 is TGTGCCAGCAGCGTATCCCCAGATACGCAGTATTTT.

The rearrangement joins TRBV10-1 to TRBJ2-7; D ambiguous. Between the trimmed V and J ends, which lost 8 bases and 0 bases, there was a span of 8 bases. The CDR3 sequence is 12 residues long. Germline-derived CDR1 and CDR2 are WNHNN and SYGVQD (reference sequence). The CDR3 loop is CASSTSSYEQYF. Written as DNA, the CDR3 is TGCGCCAGCTCAACGTCCTCCTACGAGCAGTACTTC.

V and J are TRBV19 and TRBJ2-1; 8 bases match TRBD2. Per the germline V gene, CDR1 is LNHDA and CDR2 is SQIVND (reference sequence). Unmatched junction bases numbered 7, after V lost 6 bases and J lost 6 bases. The CDR3 spans 14 residues. The CDR3 DNA reads TGTGCCAGTAGGGGAGCGGGAGAGCCCAATGAGCAGTTCTTC. It codes for CASRGAGEPNEQFF.

The rearrangement links TRBV10-3 to TRBJ2-1, with 9 bases aligning to TRBD2. J was trimmed by 6 bases and V by 0 bases; bases with no gene match: 6. Germline CDR1 reads ENHRY; CDR2 reads SYGVKD. This CDR3 has 16 residues. This chain's CDR3 is CAISESGLAGRNEQFF. CDR3 DNA: TGTGCCATCAGTGAGTCCGGGCTAGCGGGGCGCAATGAGCAGTTCTTC.

A few counts support this clone. This chain connects TRBV19 to TRBJ2-2, with 9 bases fitting TRBD2. The germline V gene encodes CDR1 LNHDA and CDR2 SQIVND (reference sequence). The CDR3 covers 14 residues. J gave up 4 bases and V 10 bases, and 7 bases lay outside the gene matches. DNA for the CDR3: TGTGCCACGAAGCGGGAGGCGGCCACCGGGGAGCTGTTTTTT. This sequence encodes CATKREAATGELFF. The whole variable domain, filled in from reference TRBV19 and TRBJ2-2, reads DGGITQSPKYLFRKEGQNVTLSCEQNLNHDAMYWYRQDPGQGLRLIYYSQIVNDFQKGDIAEGYSVSREKKESFPLTVTSAQKNPTAFYLCATKREAATGELFFGEGSRLTVL.